These 27 T cell receptor beta chains originate from one sample sequenced in a study of blood T cell repertoires in COVID-19. TCRdb's table, derived via immunoSEQ multiplex PCR, lists solely in-frame clones and lacks some. Of approximately 250,000 clones in the sample, 65% to 90% were seen once. Sequenced input: peripheral blood. These receptors were obtained from a woman between 65 and 79 years old with COVID-19, enrolled during active disease.

The rearrangement joins TRBV7-2 to TRBJ1-1; D perhaps matches TRBD1 (6 bases). The CDR3 consists of 14 residues. Germline V lookup: CDR1 SGHTA, CDR2 FQGNSA. Trimming shortened V by 0 bases and J by 7 bases, and 12 bases separated the two germline ends. The CDR3 here is CASSLATGFGEAFF. As DNA, the CDR3 is TGTGCCAGCAGCTTAGCCACAGGGTTCGGTGAAGCTTTCTTT.

The V and J genes are TRBV4-1 and TRBJ2-1; tentatively, D is TRBD2 (5 bases). With 2 bases removed from V and 8 bases from J, the gap between germline ends came to 22 bases. CDR1 MGHRA and CDR2 YSYEKL come from the germline V gene. This CDR3 contains 17 residues. The CDR3 DNA sequence: TGCGCCAGCAGCCAACGTCCGAGGGAGCGGATTGGCCATGAGCAGTTCTTC. It translates to CASSQRPRERIGHEQFF.

This chain joins TRBV7-2 and TRBJ2-1; TRBD1 matches 8 bases. Germline CDR1 and CDR2: SGHTA and FQGNSA. This CDR3 region has 15 residues. Germline trimming cut 4 bases from V and 2 bases from J; bases unmatched to any gene: 4. The chain's CDR3 is CASSSWTGPYNEQFF. Here the CDR3 DNA reads TGTGCCAGCAGCTCCTGGACAGGGCCCTACAATGAGCAGTTCTTC.

The CDR3: CASIAGGGQPQHF. For the CDR3, the DNA is TGTGCCAGTATTGCAGGGGGAGGTCAGCCCCAGCATTTT. The V gene is TRBV19, the J gene TRBJ1-5; 7 nucleotides line up with TRBD1. This CDR3 has 13 amino acids. The trim removed 7 bases at V and 6 bases at J, leaving 6 bases unmatched. CDR1 and CDR2 (germline): LNHDA, SQIVND (reference sequence).

The chain joins TRBV4-1 to TRBJ1-2; D ambiguous. Germline values: CDR1 MGHRA, CDR2 YSYEKL. Trimming pared 4 bases from V and 3 bases from J, leaving 9 bases between. The CDR3 sequence is 13 residues long. The CDR3 loop reads CASSLNQDYGYTF. CDR3 coding DNA: TGCGCCAGCAGCCTCAATCAGGACTATGGCTACACCTTC.

The rearrangement links TRBV9 to TRBJ2-1; 8 positions match TRBD2. Per the germline V gene, CDR1 is SGDLS and CDR2 is YYNGEE. This CDR3 contains 15 residues. The trim removed 2 bases at V and 6 bases at J, leaving 7 bases unmatched. This CDR3 is CASSVTSENGNEQFF. CDR3 in DNA: TGTGCCAGCAGCGTGACTAGCGAAAATGGCAATGAGCAGTTCTTC.

The V and J genes are TRBV20-1 and TRBJ2-3, with 7 bases fitting TRBD1. The J segment lost 5 bases and the V segment lost 5 bases, leaving 1 base of the junction unmatched. This CDR3 has 11 residues. Germline-derived CDR1 and CDR2 are DFQATT and SNEGSKA (reference sequence). CDR3 DNA: TGCAGTGCTTACAGGGGAGATACGCAGTATTTT. It codes for CSAYRGDTQYF.

This chain uses TRBV10-3 with TRBJ1-5, with D unclear. The CDR3 runs to 14 residues. Germline V gives CDR1 ENHRY, CDR2 SYGVKD. V lost 0 bases and J 2 bases, leaving 5 bases between the germline ends. Here the CDR3 DNA reads TGTGCCATCAGTGAGTCGCAGGGCAATCAGCCCCAGCATTTT. Translation: CAISESQGNQPQHF.

V is TRBV19 and J is TRBJ1-5; D not certain. V lost 6 bases and J lost 2, with 14 bases in between. Germline V lookup: CDR1 LNHDA, CDR2 SQIVND (reference sequence). The CDR3 is 15 residues long. CDR3 loop: CASRLLSPGNQPQHF. In nucleotides, the CDR3 is TGTGCCAGTAGATTGTTGTCCCCAGGCAATCAGCCCCAGCATTTT. Using reference TRBV19 and TRBJ1-5 for the parts outside the CDR3, the full variable domain is DGGITQSPKYLFRKEGQNVTLSCEQNLNHDAMYWYRQDPGQGLRLIYYSQIVNDFQKGDIAEGYSVSREKKESFPLTVTSAQKNPTAFYLCASRLLSPGNQPQHFGDGTRLSIL.

This rearrangement joins TRBV11-2 to TRBJ2-5, with D possibly TRBD1 on 6 matching bases. The CDR3 length is 16 residues. The V gene's germline CDR1 is SGHAT and CDR2 FQNNGV. V lost 2 bases to trimming and J lost 2 bases, with 15 bases between them. CDR3 sequence reads: CASSLFYAGAQETQYF. In nucleotides, the CDR3 is TGTGCCAGCAGCTTATTTTACGCAGGGGCACAAGAGACCCAGTACTTC.

This chain connects TRBV5-1 to TRBJ2-7; 10 bases are a match to TRBD1. Germline CDR1 is SGHRS and CDR2 is YFSETQ. The CDR3 has 14 amino acids. V was pared by 0 bases and J by 4 bases, with 1 base of the junction left unmatched. The CDR3 spells CASSLGQGAYEQYF. DNA of the CDR3: TGCGCCAGCAGCTTGGGACAGGGGGCTTACGAGCAGTACTTC.

The genes are TRBV28 and TRBJ2-7; perhaps TRBD2 as D (6 bases). CDR3 length: 14 residues. Germline values: CDR1 MDHEN, CDR2 SYDVKM. V lost 4 bases to trimming and J lost 0 bases, with 10 bases between them. The chain's CDR3 is CASSWGVPSYEQYF. As DNA, the CDR3 is TGTGCCAGCAGTTGGGGGGTTCCCTCCTACGAGCAGTACTTC.

The V call is TRBV5-1, the J call TRBJ1-2; 11 bases fit TRBD1. There are 14 residues in the CDR3. The V segment lost 4 bases and the J segment 5 bases; nucleotides outside the gene matches: 4. Per germline, CDR1 SGHRS and CDR2 YFSETQ. The CDR3 coding sequence is TGCGCCAGCAGCCCGGGACAGGGGGGGTATGGCTACACCTTC. Translated: CASSPGQGGYGYTF.

V usage is TRBV2 and J usage is TRBJ1-1, with 7 bases lining up with TRBD1. V lost 6 bases to trimming and J lost 3 bases; unmatched junction nucleotides: 7. The germline V gene has CDR1 SNHLY and CDR2 FYNNEI. CDR3 length equals 14 residues. Here the CDR3 reads CASSGDSQYTEAFF. CDR3 coding DNA: TGTGCCAGCAGCGGGGACAGTCAATACACTGAAGCTTTCTTT.

The J gene is TRBJ2-5, the V gene TRBV27; D may be TRBD2 (5 bases). The ends were cut back, 6 bases at V and 9 bases at J, with 17 bases in the middle. Germline V gene data show CDR1 as MNHEY and CDR2 as SMNVEV (reference sequence). The length of the CDR3 is 13 residues. CDR3 region: CASSPRTDFPQYF. DNA of the CDR3: TGTGCCAGCAGCCCCCGGACGGACTTTCCCCAGTACTTC.

This chain joins TRBV24-1 and TRBJ2-1; D perhaps matches TRBD1 (5 bases). The germline V gene encodes CDR1 KGHDR and CDR2 SFDVKD. V lost 0 bases and J 10 bases, leaving 9 bases between the germline ends. The CDR3 covers 13 residues. The CDR3 is CATSDLLGAEQFF. Here the CDR3 DNA reads TGTGCCACCAGTGATTTGCTAGGGGCGGAGCAGTTCTTC.

V is TRBV5-6 and J is TRBJ1-2; TRBD1 agrees at 9 bases. V was pared by 4 bases and J by 8 bases, with 6 bases of the junction left unmatched. Germline values: CDR1 SGHDT, CDR2 YYEEEE. CDR3 length equals 13 residues. CDR3 sequence reads: CASSSRDRVGYTF. CDR3 DNA sequence: TGTGCCAGCAGCAGCAGGGACAGGGTAGGCTACACCTTC.

This chain connects TRBV28 to TRBJ2-2; 8 bases are shared with TRBD2. V lost 2 bases, J lost 5 bases, and 7 bases stayed unmatched. Germline CDR1 reads MDHEN; CDR2 reads SYDVKM. CDR3 length equals 16 residues. The CDR3: CASSLRGPGGTGELFF. The CDR3 DNA reads as TGTGCCAGCAGTTTACGGGGCCCGGGAGGGACCGGGGAGCTGTTTTTT.

The chain carries TRBV6-1 and TRBJ1-2; D unresolved. V gave up 3 bases and J gave up 6 bases, with 14 bases separating them. Germline loops: CDR1 MNHNS, CDR2 SASEGT. The CDR3 has 14 amino acids. The CDR3 reads CASSENTGADGYTF. Here the CDR3 DNA reads TGTGCCAGCAGTGAGAATACGGGAGCCGATGGCTACACCTTC.

The genes are TRBV5-6 and TRBJ1-5; D possibly corresponds to TRBD1 (5 bases). The CDR3 contains 17 residues. The ends were cut back, 0 bases at V and 0 bases at J, with 13 bases in the middle. Germline V gene lookup returns CDR1 SGHDT and CDR2 YYEEEE. CDR3 sequence reads: CASSLARGKNSNQPQHF. DNA for the CDR3: TGTGCCAGCAGCTTGGCAAGGGGAAAAAATAGCAATCAGCCCCAGCATTTT.

CDR3 sequence reads: CASSFYRPLAGGEETQYF. The DNA of the CDR3 is TGTGCCAGCAGCTTCTACCGCCCACTAGCGGGGGGGGAGGAGACCCAGTACTTC. The V and J genes are TRBV7-6 and TRBJ2-5; 13 nucleotides match TRBD2. The trim removed 3 bases at V and 5 bases at J, leaving 12 bases unmatched. This CDR3 region has 18 residues. Germline lookup yields CDR1 SGHVS and CDR2 FNYEAQ.

V gene TRBV7-2 combines with J gene TRBJ1-1, with 7 bases matching TRBD1. This CDR3 region has 13 residues. Germline CDR1 is SGHTA and CDR2 is FQGNSA. The V and J ends lost 8 bases and 6 bases, in that order; junction bases with no gene match: 9. The CDR3 protein is CASRFTGVAEAFF. The CDR3, as DNA: TGTGCCAGCCGTTTTACAGGGGTTGCTGAAGCTTTCTTT.

J is TRBJ2-5 and V is TRBV5-5, with D possibly being TRBD1 (6 bases). The CDR3 covers 14 residues. The V end was cut by 1 base, the J end by 4 bases, with 11 bases between. Germline lookup yields CDR1 SGHKS and CDR2 YYEKEE (reference sequence). CDR3 sequence (DNA): TGTGCCAGCAGCTTGCTGGGGGCGCGAGAGACCCAGTACTTC. This gives the protein CASSLLGARETQYF.

V and J are TRBV5-8 and TRBJ2-1; 12 bases are shared with TRBD2. The trim removed 4 bases at V and 8 bases at J, leaving 13 bases unmatched. There are 17 residues in the CDR3. Germline V CDR1 and CDR2: SGHTS, YDEGEE. The CDR3 sequence is CASSPEASSGGAYEQFF. CDR3 coding DNA: TGTGCCAGCAGCCCGGAAGCTTCTAGCGGGGGGGCGTATGAGCAGTTCTTC.

V and J are TRBV19 and TRBJ2-7; TRBD2 matches 12 bases. V gave up 7 bases and J gave up 0 bases; unmatched junction bases: 10. Per the germline V gene, CDR1 is LNHDA and CDR2 is SQIVND (reference sequence). This CDR3 contains 17 residues. CDR3 DNA sequence: TGTGCCAGTAAACAGACTAGCGGGGGCCGTAGCTCCTACGAGCAGTACTTC. Translation: CASKQTSGGRSSYEQYF.

The CDR3 sequence is CASSLVGGRGYTF. The CDR3 coding sequence is TGTGCCAGCAGCTTGGTTGGGGGCAGGGGCTACACCTTC. The chain combines TRBV5-4 with TRBJ1-2; D might be TRBD1 (6 bases). Germline values: CDR1 SGHNT, CDR2 YYREEE (reference sequence). The V and J ends lost 0 bases and 8 bases respectively, with 11 bases between them. The CDR3 contains 13 residues.

In this sample, this clone turned up once. The chain employs TRBV3-1 (or the pseudogene TRBV3-2) and TRBJ1-1; 9 nucleotides match TRBD1. J gave up 2 bases and V 9 bases, and 4 bases lay outside the gene matches. Germline values: CDR1 LGHDT, CDR2 YNNKEL (reference sequence). CDR3 length: 13 amino acids. CDR3 protein: CASGTGLNTEAFF. CDR3 bases: TGTGCCAGTGGGACAGGGCTTAACACTGAAGCTTTCTTT.